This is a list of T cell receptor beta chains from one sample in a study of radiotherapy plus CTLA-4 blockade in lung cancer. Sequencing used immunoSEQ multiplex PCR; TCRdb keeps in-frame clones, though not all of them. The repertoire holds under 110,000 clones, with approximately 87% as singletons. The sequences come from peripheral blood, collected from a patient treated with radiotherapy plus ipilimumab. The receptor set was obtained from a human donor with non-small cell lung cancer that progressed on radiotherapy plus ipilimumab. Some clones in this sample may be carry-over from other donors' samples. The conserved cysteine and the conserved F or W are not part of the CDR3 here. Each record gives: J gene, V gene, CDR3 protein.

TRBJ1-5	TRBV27	ASSFSWQSNQPQH
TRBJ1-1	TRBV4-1	ASSHKSGGGETEAF
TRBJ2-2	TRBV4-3	ASSQGPAGGTGELF
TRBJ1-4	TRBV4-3	ASSQDYRGQEKLF
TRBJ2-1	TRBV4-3	ASSQEPAGGDYNEQF
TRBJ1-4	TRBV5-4	ASSLGSRANEKLF
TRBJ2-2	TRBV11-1	ASSPVPPRTGELF
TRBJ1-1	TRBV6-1	ASSEHIMNTEAF
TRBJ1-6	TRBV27	ASSLRAVSYNSPLH
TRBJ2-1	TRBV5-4	ASSFGPTSGGSHNEQF
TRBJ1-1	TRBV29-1	SVIVGAVGTEAF
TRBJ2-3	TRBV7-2	ASSLEVRGGADTQY
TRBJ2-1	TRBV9	ASSVAGGLNSYNEQF
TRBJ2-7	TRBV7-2	ASSFRTGLSYEQY
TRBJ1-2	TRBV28	ASSQGQGARSIGYT
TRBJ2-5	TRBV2	ASSVQGSGEETQY
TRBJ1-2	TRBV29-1	SVEDQIRGYGYT
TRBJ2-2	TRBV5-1	ASSLEGSGELF
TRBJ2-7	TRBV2	ASETSYYEQY
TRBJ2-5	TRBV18	ASSPGETQY
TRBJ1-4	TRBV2	ASSQGQGIEKLF
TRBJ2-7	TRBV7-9	ASSPVGGREQY
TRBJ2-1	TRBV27	ASSEGTSAYNEQF
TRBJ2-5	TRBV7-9	ASSPSTGLETQY
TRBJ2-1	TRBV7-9	ASSLRAGPNEQF
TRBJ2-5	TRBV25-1	ASTRWWGTGSGETQY
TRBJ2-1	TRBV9	ASSVVMGPPDNEQF
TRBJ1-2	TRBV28	ASNRHGGELGGYT
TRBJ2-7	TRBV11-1	ASSPQIAGQGSYEQY
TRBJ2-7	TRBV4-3	ASSQDWGGGRRGGYEQY
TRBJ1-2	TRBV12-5	ASGPSGSYGYT
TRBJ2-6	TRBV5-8	ASSLEGGSLTGANVLT
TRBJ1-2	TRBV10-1	ASSDGVLRFGYT
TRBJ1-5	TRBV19	ASSRDFQARNSNQPQH
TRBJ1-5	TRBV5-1	ASSLEGNPNQPQH
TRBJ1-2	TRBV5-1	ASSLPRGTDNYGYT
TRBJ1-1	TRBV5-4	ASSIGRGNTEAF
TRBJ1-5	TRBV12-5	ASGTGVGVLQPQH
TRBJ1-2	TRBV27	ASSPENRATLYGYT
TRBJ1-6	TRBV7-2	ASSADGGWAYSPLH
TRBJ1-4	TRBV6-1	ASSRQGTTNEKLF
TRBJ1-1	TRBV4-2	ASSQDGSGTEAF
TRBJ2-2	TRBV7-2	ASSASGGQYTGELF
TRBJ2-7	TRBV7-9	ASSLVGGEYEQY
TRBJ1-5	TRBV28	ASSNSHSNQPQH
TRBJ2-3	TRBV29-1	SVDPGPTQY